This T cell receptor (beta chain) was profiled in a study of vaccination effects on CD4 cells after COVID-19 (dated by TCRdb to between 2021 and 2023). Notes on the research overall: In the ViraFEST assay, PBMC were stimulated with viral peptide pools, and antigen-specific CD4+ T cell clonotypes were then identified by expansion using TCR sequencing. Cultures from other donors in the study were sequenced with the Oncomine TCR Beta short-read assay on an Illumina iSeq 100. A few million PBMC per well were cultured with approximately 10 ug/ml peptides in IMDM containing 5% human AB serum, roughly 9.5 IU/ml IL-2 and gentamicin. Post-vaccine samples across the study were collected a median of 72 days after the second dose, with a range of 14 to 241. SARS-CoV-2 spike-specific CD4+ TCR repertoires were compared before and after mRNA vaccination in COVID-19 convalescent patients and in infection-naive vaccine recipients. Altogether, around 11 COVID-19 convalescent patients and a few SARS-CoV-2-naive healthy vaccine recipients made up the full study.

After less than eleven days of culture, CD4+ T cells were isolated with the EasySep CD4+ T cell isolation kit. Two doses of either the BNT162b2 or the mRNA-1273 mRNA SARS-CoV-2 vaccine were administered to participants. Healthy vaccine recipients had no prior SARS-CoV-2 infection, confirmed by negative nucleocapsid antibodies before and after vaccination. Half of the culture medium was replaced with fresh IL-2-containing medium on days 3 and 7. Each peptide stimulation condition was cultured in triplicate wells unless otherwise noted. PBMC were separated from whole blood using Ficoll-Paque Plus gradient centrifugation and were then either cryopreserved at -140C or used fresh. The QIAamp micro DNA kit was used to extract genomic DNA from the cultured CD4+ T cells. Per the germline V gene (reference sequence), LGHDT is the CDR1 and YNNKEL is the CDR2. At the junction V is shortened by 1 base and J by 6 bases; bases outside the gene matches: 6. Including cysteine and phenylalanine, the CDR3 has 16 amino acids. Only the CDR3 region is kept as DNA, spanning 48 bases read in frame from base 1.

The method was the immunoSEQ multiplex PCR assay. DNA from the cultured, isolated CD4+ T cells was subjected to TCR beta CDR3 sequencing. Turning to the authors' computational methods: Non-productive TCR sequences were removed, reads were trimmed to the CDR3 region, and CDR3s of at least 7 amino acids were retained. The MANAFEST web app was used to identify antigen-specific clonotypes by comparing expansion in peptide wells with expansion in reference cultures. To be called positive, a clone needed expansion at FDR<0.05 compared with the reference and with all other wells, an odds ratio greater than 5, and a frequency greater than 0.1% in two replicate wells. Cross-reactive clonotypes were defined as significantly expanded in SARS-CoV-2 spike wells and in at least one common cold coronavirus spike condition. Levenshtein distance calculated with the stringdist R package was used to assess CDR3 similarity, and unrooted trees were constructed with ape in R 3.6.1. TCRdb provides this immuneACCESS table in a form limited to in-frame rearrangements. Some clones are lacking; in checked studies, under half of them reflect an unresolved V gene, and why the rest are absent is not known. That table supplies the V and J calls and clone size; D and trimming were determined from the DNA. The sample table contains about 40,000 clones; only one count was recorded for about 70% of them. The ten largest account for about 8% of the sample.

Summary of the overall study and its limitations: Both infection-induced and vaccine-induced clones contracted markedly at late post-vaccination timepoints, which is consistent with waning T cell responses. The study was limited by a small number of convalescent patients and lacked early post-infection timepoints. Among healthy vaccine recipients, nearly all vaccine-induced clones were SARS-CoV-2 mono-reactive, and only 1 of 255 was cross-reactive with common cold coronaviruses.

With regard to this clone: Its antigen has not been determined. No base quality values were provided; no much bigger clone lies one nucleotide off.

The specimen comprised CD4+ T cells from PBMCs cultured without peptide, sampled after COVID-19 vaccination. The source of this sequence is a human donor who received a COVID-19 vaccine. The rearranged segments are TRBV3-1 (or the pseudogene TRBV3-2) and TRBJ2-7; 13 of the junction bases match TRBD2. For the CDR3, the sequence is CASSQGTSGSLAEQYF. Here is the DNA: TGTGCCAGCAGCCAAGGGACTAGCGGGAGCCTCGCCGAGCAGTACTTC.